Listed below are T cell receptor beta chains from one sample, sequenced in a study of tumor and adjacent non-tumor tissue in lung cancer. TCRdb reprocessed the multiplex PCR reads with MiXCR, giving one entry per CDR3 protein. This sample has 50,000 to 70,000 distinct CDR3 sequences, with about 61% found just once. Sequenced input: distant non-tumor lung tissue. The receptors were sampled from a man in his 70s with non-small cell lung cancer. The CDR3 runs from the conserved cysteine through the conserved F or W. A D gene is named only where the DNA matches it firmly. Size is omitted from some rows. Given values are once, few, many or a class for expanded clones.

J gene	D gene	clone size	V gene	CDR3 protein	CDR3 DNA
TRBJ2-6	TRBD2	.	TRBV5-4	CASSLEGRGGDVSGANVLTF	TGCGCCAGCAGCTTGGAGGGTCGGGGGGGGGATGTATCTGGGGCCAACGTCCTGACTTTC
TRBJ1-2	TRBD1	.	TRBV6-1	CTSRQTGSYGFTF	TGTACCAGCAGACAGACAGGGAGCTATGGCTTCACCTTC
TRBJ2-6	.	once	TRBV6-5	CASRSIYWGIRADVLTF	TGTGCCAGCAGGTCCATATATTGGGGGATTAGGGCCGACGTCCTGACTTTC
TRBJ2-5	.	many	TRBV11-1	CASSGSRGEINQETQYF	TGTGCCAGCAGCGGATCAAGAGGCGAAATCAACCAAGAGACCCAGTACTTC
TRBJ2-1	TRBD2	many	TRBV28	CASSLWGSLAGRGQFF	TGTGCCAGCAGTTTATGGGGTTCGCTAGCGGGCCGAGGGCAGTTCTTC
TRBJ2-1	.	.	TRBV4-1	CASRDGGPSYDEQFF	TGTGCCAGCAGGGACGGGGGTCCTTCCTACGATGAGCAGTTCTTC
TRBJ2-1	TRBD1	.	TRBV11-1	CASRPRTGVDEQFF	TGTGCCAGCCGCCCCAGGACAGGTGTGGATGAGCAGTTCTTC
TRBJ2-7	TRBD1	many	TRBV29-1	CSASEAGQGGEQYF	TGCAGCGCCTCGGAGGCGGGACAGGGGGGCGAGCAGTACTTC
TRBJ2-1	TRBD2	few	TRBV4-1	CASSPGQAGVKFF	TGCGCCAGCAGCCCGGGACAAGCGGGAGTGAAGTTCTTC
TRBJ1-5	.	.	TRBV7-8	CTSSRVQSNQPQHF	TGTACCAGCAGTAGGGTCCAGAGCAATCAGCCCCAGCATTTT
TRBJ1-1	.	.	TRBV12-3/TRBV12-4	CASRFAGNTEASF	TGTGCCAGCAGATTTGCGGGGAACACTGAAGCGTCCTTT
TRBJ1-3	.	many	TRBV5-4	CASSRDSSSGNTIYF	TGTGCCAGCAGCCGGGACTCTAGCTCTGGAAACACCATATATTTT
TRBJ2-2	.	.	TRBV6-1	CASSETRAGGVELFF	TGTGCCAGTAGTGAAACCAGGGCCGGTGGCGTGGAGCTGTTTTTT
TRBJ2-7	TRBD1	.	TRBV20-1	CCARTGRYEQYF	TGCTGTGCCAGGACAGGCCGCTACGAGCAGTACTTC
TRBJ2-7	TRBD1	.	TRBV5-6	CASSLDRYSYEHYF	TGTGCCAGCAGTTTGGACAGGTACTCCTACGAGCACTACTTC
TRBJ1-2	TRBD1	many	TRBV4-1	CASSHPGGAKYGYTF	TGCGCCAGCAGCCACCCAGGGGGCGCAAAATATGGCTACACCTTC
TRBJ2-1	.	few	TRBV5-1	CASRRGSTINEQFF	TGCGCCAGCAGACGCGGTTCAACAATCAATGAGCAGTTCTTC
TRBJ2-1	TRBD1	.	TRBV5-4	CVCSALGYMGQQQFF	TGTGTCTGCAGCGCACTGGGGTATATGGGACAGCAACAGTTCTTC
TRBJ2-7	.	.	TRBV4-2	CVSSPEITKDLQCF	.
TRBJ2-5	.	.	TRBV11-2	CAISLDGASLQETQHF	TGTGCCATCAGCTTAGATGGGGCTAGTCTTCAAGAGACCCAGCACTTC
TRBJ1-3	TRBD1	many	TRBV12-3/TRBV12-4	CASSLRSGTGYGNTIYF	TGTGCCAGCAGTTTAAGGTCCGGGACAGGGTACGGAAACACCATATATTTT
TRBJ2-6	.	few	TRBV20-1	CSARLAGANVLTF	TGCAGTGCGAGACTAGCTGGGGCCAACGTCCTGACTTTC
TRBJ2-7	.	many	TRBV28	CASSSPSYEQYF	TGTGCCAGCAGTTCGCCCTCTTACGAGCAGTACTTC
TRBJ1-2	.	.	TRBV28	CPSSLQGAQGYTF	TGTCCCAGCAGTTTGCAAGGGGCGCAGGGCTACACCTTC
TRBJ2-7	TRBD1	once	TRBV11-2	CASSDGDRDYEQYF	TGTGCCAGCAGTGATGGGGACAGAGACTACGAGCAGTACTTC
TRBJ2-7	TRBD2	many	TRBV29-1	CSAQLAAGYEQYF	TGCAGCGCTCAACTAGCGGCTGGCTACGAGCAGTACTTC